One T cell receptor (beta chain) is described in this entry. Germline CDR1 is DFQATT and CDR2 is SNEGSKA (reference sequence). CDR3 length: 11 amino acids. Trimming pared 5 bases from V and 10 bases from J, leaving 12 bases between. These data are taken from a study of blood T cell repertoires in COVID-19. The wider study: Researchers got acute and convalescent COVID-19 samples from the United States, Italy and Spain.

TCRdb's table, derived via immunoSEQ multiplex PCR, lists solely in-frame clones and lacks some. The sample includes about 52,000 clones, over 75% of them seen just once. The V call is TRBV20-1, the J call TRBJ2-1; D possibly corresponds to TRBD2 (5 bases). The receptor comes from a man at least 80 years old with COVID-19, enrolled during active disease. Sequencing was performed on peripheral blood. In nucleotides, the CDR3 is TGCAGTGCTCTCAGCGGAGACGAGCAGTTCTTC. Translating it yields CSALSGDEQFF.